This is a list of T cell receptor beta chains from one sample in a study of OX40 agonist ivuxolimab in advanced cancers. Data came from immunoSEQ multiplex PCR; TCRdb stores just in-frame clones and leaves some out. The sample lists 91,000 or so clones, approximately 93% occurring once. The sequenced sample was CD4+ or CD8+ T cells sorted from blood, obtained in a trial of the OX40 agonist ivuxolimab. These receptors all come from an adult with an advanced solid tumor such as melanoma, head and neck, liver or kidney cancer. Each CDR3 is given with its conserved first and last residue. A D gene is named only where the DNA matches it firmly. Clone size is stated in some rows and not others, as once, few, many or a class when expanded.

D	V	size	J	DNA	CDR3
NA	TRBV5-1	NA	TRBJ2-1	TGCGCCAGCAGCTTCCCCCTAGCTTACAATGAGCAGTTCTTC	CASSFPLAYNEQFF
NA	TRBV28	NA	TRBJ2-7	TGTGCCAGCAGTTTTTTCCTCGAACGGGCCTTATACGAGCAGTACTTC	CASSFFLERALYEQYF
NA	TRBV28	NA	TRBJ1-4	TGTGCCAGCAGCCTGCCTACTAAGGGGGATAATGAAAAACTGTTTTTT	CASSLPTKGDNEKLFF
NA	TRBV6-5	NA	TRBJ2-7	TGTGCCAGCAGTTACTCCTCCGGGTCTTCCTACGAGCAGTACTTC	CASSYSSGSSYEQYF
NA	TRBV5-1	NA	TRBJ1-1	TGCGCCAGCAGCTCCCCTACAGGGCAGGACACTGAAGCTTTCTTT	CASSSPTGQDTEAFF
TRBD2	TRBV6-5	NA	TRBJ2-7	TGTGCCAGCAACTATGCGGGAGGGGGCATGGTTGAGCAGTACTTC	CASNYAGGGMVEQYF
NA	TRBV7-2	NA	TRBJ1-2	TGTGCCATCGACAGAGAGAGCTATGGCTACACCTTC	CAIDRESYGYTF
NA	TRBV20-1	NA	TRBJ2-5	TGCAGTGCTGCAGTCCAAGAGACCCAGTACTTC	CSAAVQETQYF
NA	TRBV7-8	NA	TRBJ2-1	TGTGCCAGCAGCTTATTAGGGGGTCTATCTTACAATGAGCAGTTCTTC	CASSLLGGLSYNEQFF
NA	TRBV28	NA	TRBJ2-3	TGTGCCAGCAGTTTAAGAGCGGATCCCACAGATACGCAGTATTTT	CASSLRADPTDTQYF
NA	TRBV18	NA	TRBJ2-6	TGTGCCAGCTCACCACCCCACTCTGGGGCCAACGTCCTGACTTTC	CASSPPHSGANVLTF
NA	TRBV7-9	once	TRBJ1-5	TGTGCCAGCAGCAAGAGTCCCGGGACCGTCGGCGGTCAGCCCCAGCATTTT	CASSKSPGTVGGQPQHF
NA	TRBV7-2	NA	TRBJ1-1	TGTGCCAGCAGCTTAGCGCAGGGCCCGAGCAGCACTGAAGCTTTCTTT	CASSLAQGPSSTEAFF
NA	TRBV7-2	once	TRBJ1-5	TGTGCCAGCAGCTTGGCAGGGAATAGCAATCAGCCCCAGCATTTT	CASSLAGNSNQPQHF
NA	TRBV5-4	NA	TRBJ2-1	TGTGCCAGCAGCCAAGGGGGCCTAGCGGGCGTAACCAATGAGCAGTTCTTC	CASSQGGLAGVTNEQFF
NA	TRBV7-9	NA	TRBJ2-7	TGTGCCAGCAGCCGCCTCGGGGATCGCTCCTACGAGCAGTACTTC	CASSRLGDRSYEQYF
NA	TRBV18	NA	TRBJ1-1	TGTGCCAGCTCACCCGGGGTCGAGGCTTTCTTT	CASSPGVEAFF
NA	TRBV28	NA	TRBJ1-2	TGTGCCAGCAGCCCGACACCCAACTATGGCTACACCTTC	CASSPTPNYGYTF
TRBD1	TRBV25-1	NA	TRBJ1-1	TGTGCCAGCAGTGAACCCCGCACAGGGGGGATTACTGAAGCTTTCTTT	CASSEPRTGGITEAFF
NA	TRBV11-2	NA	TRBJ2-7	TGTGCCAGCAGCTTTCCGGGCGGCAGCTTATTCTCCTACGAGCAGTACTTC	CASSFPGGSLFSYEQYF
NA	TRBV19	NA	TRBJ1-3	TGTGCCAGTAACGGGAGGGGACTCTCTGGAAACACCATATATTTT	CASNGRGLSGNTIYF
NA	TRBV18	few	TRBJ1-6	TGTGCCAGCTCAGACGCGACGGCGAATAATTCACCCCTCCACTTT	CASSDATANNSPLHF
NA	TRBV9	NA	TRBJ2-3	TGTGCCAGCAGCCCCCATGGCGGGCCCCCAGATACGCAGTATTTT	CASSPHGGPPDTQYF
TRBD1	TRBV5-1	NA	TRBJ1-5	TGCGCCAGCAGCTTGGACAGGGGAACTCAGCCCCAGCATTTT	CASSLDRGTQPQHF
NA	TRBV5-1	NA	TRBJ2-3	TGCGCCAGCAGCTCCAGGGGAAGCACAGATACGCAGTATTTT	CASSSRGSTDTQYF
NA	TRBV23-1	NA	TRBJ2-7	TGCGCCAGTTCCGCCAGGACCTACGAGCAGTACTTC	CASSARTYEQYF
TRBD2	TRBV7-2	NA	TRBJ2-5	TGTGCCAGCAGCTCCCGCCCCCCAGCGGGGCTAGAGACCCAGTACTTC	CASSSRPPAGLETQYF
TRBD2	TRBV5-4	NA	TRBJ2-5	TGTGCCAGCAGCTTCGGCGGGAGCCAAGAGACCCAGTACTTC	CASSFGGSQETQYF
NA	TRBV9	NA	TRBJ2-3	TGTGCCAGCAGCGCCCACGTGGCCAGCACAGATACGCAGTATTTT	CASSAHVASTDTQYF
NA	TRBV6-5	NA	TRBJ1-1	TGTGCCAGCATAAGCGGGGGGGCGCAAGCTTTCTTT	CASISGGAQAFF
NA	TRBV4-3	NA	TRBJ1-5	TGCGCCAGCAGCCGAGAGGTGGGGAATCAGCCCCAGCATTTT	CASSREVGNQPQHF
TRBD1	TRBV6-1	NA	TRBJ1-4	TGTGCCAGCAGAGGAGATCTGACAGGGGCTGAAAAACTGTTTTTT	CASRGDLTGAEKLFF
NA	TRBV6-6	NA	TRBJ2-5	TGTGCCAGCAGCCCTCAACGACGGTCAGGGGAGACCCAGTACTTC	CASSPQRRSGETQYF
TRBD1	TRBV4-3	NA	TRBJ2-2	TGCGCCAGCAGCCAACATACAGGGGATTGGACCGGGGAGCTGTTTTTT	CASSQHTGDWTGELFF
NA	TRBV5-5	NA	TRBJ1-2	TGTGCCAGCACCCGTACCCTTTTACAGGGCCTCACTAACTATGGCTACACCTTC	CASTRTLLQGLTNYGYTF
NA	TRBV28	NA	TRBJ2-7	TGTGCCAGCAGTGGTAGGGAGCAGTACTTC	CASSGREQYF
NA	TRBV9	NA	TRBJ1-2	TGTGCCAGCAGCGTAGTAGAAGGGTTAAATGGCTACACCTTC	CASSVVEGLNGYTF